This TCR beta chain was profiled in a study of molecular identifiers for immune sequencing clone quantification. Study context: For replicates, RNA isolated from roughly 20,000 or 100,000 naive CD8 cells was divided into five portions, of which four were sequenced.

MiXCR was run by TCRdb on the PCR reads, yielding one entry per CDR3 protein. The sample lists roughly 24,000 distinct CDR3 sequences, roughly 15% occurring once. Study-level findings and limits: Sizes of highly expanded clones could be underestimated through identical TCRs sharing a barcode.

This clonotype was observed at least ten times. The antigen is not known. V dropped 4 bases and J dropped 0 bases, with 15 bases sitting between them. Germline V gene lookup returns CDR1 LGHNA and CDR2 YSLEER. The CDR3 has 17 residues. The authors sorted naive CD8 T cells as CD8+CD4-CCR7+CD45RA+. The receptor was derived from a human donor in good health. Some libraries in this study had Jurkat cell RNA spiked in. The chain uses TRBV4-3 and TRBJ2-2; D gene unclear. Sequencing was performed on naive CD8+ T cells from blood, with Jurkat cell RNA spiked in. The subset is: FACS-sorted CD8+CD4-CCR7+CD45RA+ naive T cells. Here the CDR3 DNA reads TGCGCCAGCAGCCGCGGATGGAGTGGCGCGAACACCGGGGAGCTGTTTTTT. Protein sequence: CASSRGWSGANTGELFF.